Listed here is a single T cell receptor beta chain. The table came from immunoSEQ multiplex PCR; TCRdb's copy has only in-frame clones and leaves some out. This table holds more than 60,000 clones, approximately 87% found once. After removal of 9 bases from V and 8 bases from J, the junction contained 10 bases not matched to a gene. CDR3 length: 14 amino acids. The germline V gene encodes CDR1 LNHDA and CDR2 SQIVND (reference sequence). The data are from a study of OX40 agonist ivuxolimab in advanced cancers. Study context: Intravenous ivuxolimab was administered to patients every 2 weeks at 0.01 to 10 mg/kg. Allowance was made for prior anti-PD-1, anti-PD-L1 or anti-CTLA-4 therapy, and 40% to 45% had some.

Blood specimens came from baseline, cycle 4 day 1, and cycle 7 day 1. The rearrangement joins TRBV19 to TRBJ1-5; 10 nucleotides align to TRBD1. The sequencing here drew on CD4+ or CD8+ T cells sorted from blood, taken in a trial of the OX40 agonist ivuxolimab. This TCR derives from an adult with an advanced solid tumor such as melanoma, head and neck, liver or kidney cancer. In DNA form, the CDR3 reads TGTGCCAGCGACAGGGGGCCCGGGTGGGAGCCCCAGCATTTT. This sequence encodes CASDRGPGWEPQHF.